This T cell receptor beta chain comes out of a study of T cells after yellow fever vaccination. Study observations and caveats: FACS-sorted repertoires could contain abundant clonotypes contaminating from the bulk population. Weaker, the secondary response peaked sooner, at day 5 versus 15. Post-booster samples contained most primary-vaccination clones (just under 98% CD4, about 85% CD8).

Synthesis of TCR cDNA relied on 5'RACE template switching, which attached a universal primer site and UMIs. MiXCR, run by TCRdb on the 5' RACE reads, gives a single entry per CDR3 protein. The repertoire holds around 320,000 distinct CDR3 sequences, with approximately 4% as singletons. This CDR3 has 16 amino acids. Per the germline V gene, CDR1 is MGHRA and CDR2 is YSYEKL. V dropped 3 bases and J dropped 4; count of bases not matched to a gene: 8. The sample holds a few counts of this clonotype. Its antigen is unknown. Sequencing used PBMCs, obtained 15 days after the yellow fever booster vaccination. V usage is TRBV4-1 and J usage is TRBJ2-1, with 8 bases aligning to TRBD2. The receptor was derived from a man between 18 and 35 years old who received the YFV17D yellow fever vaccine. Written as DNA, the CDR3 is TGCGCCAGCAGCCAGGATACTAGCGGACAATACAATGAGCAGTTCTTC. Its translation is CASSQDTSGQYNEQFF.